The rows below give T cell receptor beta chains drawn from one sample of a study of cytomegalovirus exposure and HLA in healthy donors. TCRdb's copy holds only in-frame clones and misses some; the assay was immunoSEQ multiplex PCR. The sample yields 140,000 to 150,000 clones, around 75% seen once. The sample was PBMCs. These receptors came from a man aged 55 to 70 in good health and CMV-seronegative. The CDR3 runs from the conserved cysteine through the conserved F or W. The D gene is left open where the match is weak. For some rows the clone size is stated as once, few or many, or as a class when expanded; others skip it.

TRBJ2-4	-	TRBV6-5	-	TGTGCCAGCAGTTACTCTCAGGGGTCCGTTCAGTACTTC	CASSYSQGSVQYF
TRBJ2-7	-	TRBV28	TRBD2	TGTGCCAGCAGCCTGGGGGGACTAGCGAACTACGAGCAGTACTTC	CASSLGGLANYEQYF
TRBJ1-6	-	TRBV27	TRBD1	TGTGCCAGCAGACAGGGGGCGGGATCACCCCTCCACTTT	CASRQGAGSPLHF
TRBJ2-5	few	TRBV12-5	TRBD1	TGTGCTAGTGGTTTGGGACAGGGGTCAGAGACCCAGTACTTC	CASGLGQGSETQYF
TRBJ2-7	-	TRBV4-2	TRBD1	TGTGCCAGCAGCCAAGAGGTAGGAACAGGGGGCCTGCTTTACGAGCAGTACTTC	CASSQEVGTGGLLYEQYF
TRBJ2-3	-	TRBV9	TRBD2	TGTGCCAGCAGCGCTCAAGGGGCGGGAGGGCCCTCGGGCACGCAGTATTTT	CASSAQGAGGPSGTQYF
TRBJ2-7	-	TRBV19	-	TGTGCCAGTAGTATAGGGGACGGGACGGGGGCCTACGAGCAGTACTTC	CASSIGDGTGAYEQYF
TRBJ1-2	few	TRBV9	-	TGTGCCAGCAGCGTAGCGACAGGCCCTTCCCTCTATGGCTACACCTTC	CASSVATGPSLYGYTF
TRBJ2-6	few	TRBV9	TRBD1	TGTGCCAGCAGCGGACCCCATCGACAGGGGGCAAGCTCTGGGGCCAACGTCCTGACTTTC	CASSGPHRQGASSGANVLTF
TRBJ2-7	-	TRBV9	-	TGTGCCAGCAGCGTAGATCACAGCTCCTACGAGCAGTACTTC	CASSVDHSSYEQYF
TRBJ1-4	-	TRBV25-1	TRBD1	TGTGCCAGCAGACAGGGGCCGAATGAAAAACTGTTTTTT	CASRQGPNEKLFF
TRBJ2-1	-	TRBV4-1	TRBD2	TGCGCCAGCAGCCTAACTAGCGGGGGAAACTACAATGAGCAGTTCTTC	CASSLTSGGNYNEQFF
TRBJ2-5	-	TRBV29-1	TRBD2	TGCAGCGTCGAGACGCCCTGGGGAGGGCCAGGCGAAGAGACCCAGTACTTC	CSVETPWGGPGEETQYF
TRBJ1-4	-	TRBV7-2	-	TGTGCCAGCAGCTTAGGTCCAGGGGAAAACGAAAAACTGTTTTTT	CASSLGPGENEKLFF
TRBJ2-7	once	TRBV5-1	TRBD1	TGCGCCAGCAGCTTGCGTATCGTAGGGACCGGGACAGGTGGCTACGAGCAGTACTTC	CASSLRIVGTGTGGYEQYF
TRBJ2-7	-	TRBV20-1	TRBD2	TGCACAGTGCTAGCGGGAGGGGGCCAGTACTTC	CTVLAGGGQYF
TRBJ2-7	-	TRBV7-2	-	TGTGCCAGCAGCGGGGCCCGGGGGGAGCAGTACTTC	CASSGARGEQYF
TRBJ1-4	-	TRBV27	-	TGTGCCAGCAGTTTATCCTTGGCGGGTAATGAAAAACTGTTTTTT	CASSLSLAGNEKLFF
TRBJ2-7	few	TRBV27	TRBD2	TGTGCCAGCAGACCGAGGACTAGCGCGTATTCCTACGAGCAGTACTTC	CASRPRTSAYSYEQYF
TRBJ2-7	few	TRBV28	TRBD1	TGTGCCAGCGGACAGGGGCTGGACGAGCAGTACTTC	CASGQGLDEQYF
TRBJ1-2	-	TRBV7-9	-	TGTGCCAGCAGCTTAGCGCAGAGGTGGTCTGGATATGGCTACACCTTC	CASSLAQRWSGYGYTF
TRBJ1-3	-	TRBV19	-	TGTGCCAGTAGTATCTCTGTTTCTGGAAACACCATATATTTT	CASSISVSGNTIYF
TRBJ2-3	-	TRBV5-1	-	TGCGCCAGCAGCTTGATCAGGGAAGATACGCAGTATTTT	CASSLIREDTQYF
TRBJ2-5	few	TRBV19	TRBD1	TGTGCCAGTAGTACCGGGACAGGGGGCAGAGAGACCCAGTACTTC	CASSTGTGGRETQYF
TRBJ2-7	-	TRBV5-1	-	TGCGCCAGCAGCTTGATGCCGGGATCAGGCTACGAGCAGTACTTC	CASSLMPGSGYEQYF
TRBJ1-1	-	TRBV7-8	-	TGTGCCAGCAGCTTAGGACAGAACACTGAAGCTTTCTTT	CASSLGQNTEAFF
TRBJ2-3	-	TRBV27	TRBD2	TGTGCCAGCAGTATCGGACTAGCCCGCGATACGCAGTATTTT	CASSIGLARDTQYF
TRBJ2-5	few	TRBV5-1	TRBD2	TGCGCCAGCAGCGTCGGACTAGCGGGAGAAGAGACCCAGTACTTC	CASSVGLAGEETQYF
TRBJ2-3	-	TRBV7-3	TRBD2	TGTGCCAGCAGCTTACTTCGGGCGGGGGGCACAGATACGCAGTATTTT	CASSLLRAGGTDTQYF
TRBJ2-7	-	TRBV29-1	TRBD2	TGCAGCGCAGATTTAGCGGGAGGCTACGAGCAGTACTTC	CSADLAGGYEQYF
TRBJ2-3	-	TRBV2	TRBD1	TGTGCCAGCAGTGGTTCCAGGGGGTGGACAGATACGCAGTATTTT	CASSGSRGWTDTQYF
TRBJ2-7	once	TRBV6-6	-	TGTGCCAGCAGTCCTACCCCCTACGAGCAGTACTTC	CASSPTPYEQYF
TRBJ2-7	-	TRBV29-1	-	TGCAGCGTTGGTGAGCTAGGCTACGAGCAGTACTTC	CSVGELGYEQYF
TRBJ2-5	-	TRBV18	-	TGTGCCAGCTCACCTAACTCAGAGACCCAGTACTTC	CASSPNSETQYF
TRBJ1-2	-	TRBV19	TRBD1	TGTGCCAGTAGTAAACCCGGGACAGGGTTCTATGGCTACACCTTC	CASSKPGTGFYGYTF
TRBJ1-6	few	TRBV11-3	-	TGTGCCAGCAACCAAAGGGAGTTGGTAGGCTCACCCCTCCACTTT	CASNQRELVGSPLHF
TRBJ2-2	-	TRBV6-5	-	TGTGCCAGCAGTTACTCGGCAGGGGACACCGGGGAGCTGTTTTTT	CASSYSAGDTGELFF
TRBJ2-1	few	TRBV5-1	TRBD2	TGCGCCAGCAAAGAGAGCGGGACCTACAATGAGCAGTTCTTC	CASKESGTYNEQFF
TRBJ1-2	-	TRBV27	-	TGTGCCAGCAGCTTGGGGGGGCCCGCCCTTAGATATGGCTACACCTTC	CASSLGGPALRYGYTF
TRBJ2-7	-	TRBV19	TRBD2	TGTGCCAGTAGTATCTCGGGACTAGCGGACGAGCAGTACTTC	CASSISGLADEQYF
TRBJ2-5	-	TRBV18	-	TGTGCCAGCTCACCACCGACCGGGAGTGGGGAGACCCAGTACTTC	CASSPPTGSGETQYF
TRBJ2-3	-	TRBV6-5	TRBD1	TGTGCCAGCAGCCTCGCGGACAGGAGTACAGATACGCAGTATTTT	CASSLADRSTDTQYF
TRBJ2-7	-	TRBV7-8	TRBD2	TGTGCCAGCAGCCCCGGGACTAGCCACTACGAGCAGTACTTC	CASSPGTSHYEQYF
TRBJ2-7	-	TRBV30	-	TGTGCCTGGAGTGTTGGGGCGCCCTACGAGCAGTACTTC	CAWSVGAPYEQYF
TRBJ2-7	-	TRBV7-2	TRBD1	TGTGCCAGCAGCTTAGCTAAAGGACAGGGCTACGAGCAGTACTTC	CASSLAKGQGYEQYF
TRBJ2-7	few	TRBV27	-	TGTGCCAGCAGTTTAACTTATGACAGAGTCTACGAGCAGTACTTC	CASSLTYDRVYEQYF